Shown below are 2 T cell receptor beta chains from a single sample sequenced in a study of T cells in localized non-small cell lung cancer. Sequencing used immunoSEQ multiplex PCR; TCRdb keeps in-frame clones, though not all of them. The sample consists of 2,500 or so clones, 37% of them appearing once. The source was normal lung tissue next to the tumor, collected before any cancer treatment. Every receptor here comes from a woman aged 35-75 years with stage II squamous cell lung carcinoma.

This chain connects TRBV5-1 to TRBJ2-5, with 10 bases identical to TRBD2. The junction had 12 bases not matched to a gene; V was cut back by 0 bases and J by 7 bases. Germline values: CDR1 SGHRS, CDR2 YFSETQ. The CDR3 totals 17 residues. The CDR3 DNA is TGCGCCAGCAGCTTGGAGTTAATAGCGGGGGGTCGTGGGACCCAGTACTTC. It encodes CASSLELIAGGRGTQYF.

In this sample, this clone turned up a few times. The chain has TRBV2 and TRBJ1-2; a weak D match, TRBD1 (5 bases). V shed 9 bases and J shed 2 bases, with 19 bases lying between them. This CDR3 region has 15 residues. Looked up from germline, CDR1 is SNHLY and CDR2 is FYNNEI. The CDR3, as DNA: TGTGCCAGACGCAGGGCTGGCTTGGGAAACTATGGCTACACCTTC. Its translation is CARRRAGLGNYGYTF.